Presented here are 6 T cell receptor beta chains from one specimen sequenced in a study of blood T cell repertoires in COVID-19. Method: immunoSEQ multiplex PCR; TCRdb's copy keeps in-frame clones and lacks some. The table records hundreds of thousands of clones, over 65% of them present only once. Sequenced sample: PBMCs or T cells enriched from blood (not recorded which). These receptors were obtained from a woman aged 60-75 years who had recovered from COVID-19.

The rearrangement joins TRBV2 to TRBJ1-5; 10 positions match TRBD1. Germline lookup yields CDR1 SNHLY and CDR2 FYNNEI. The V and J ends lost 7 bases and 3 bases, in that order; junction bases with no gene match: 6. The CDR3 sequence is 15 residues long. The DNA of the CDR3 is TGTGCCAGCACTACGGGACAGGGGATCAATCAGCCCCAGCATTTT. Translating it yields CASTTGQGINQPQHF.

This CDR3 reads CAWSKLAGLEQYF. DNA for the CDR3: TGTGCCTGGAGTAAACTAGCGGGTCTCGAGCAGTACTTC. The V call is TRBV30, the J call TRBJ2-7; 9 bases fit TRBD2. The CDR3 runs to 13 residues. The ends lost 2 bases at V and 6 bases at J; junction bases unmatched: 5. Germline V gene sequence: CDR1 GTSNPN, CDR2 SVGIG (reference sequence).

The chain couples TRBV19 to TRBJ1-1, with a tentative D call TRBD1 (6 bases). Trimming left V 4 bases short and J 7 bases short, with 13 bases between. This CDR3 has 13 amino acids. The V gene's germline CDR1 is LNHDA and CDR2 SQIVND (reference sequence). CDR3 residues: CASSRTDRDEAFF. The CDR3 DNA follows: TGTGCCAGTAGTAGAACGGACAGAGATGAAGCTTTCTTT.

The chain is built from TRBV25-1 and TRBJ1-2; a possible D gene is TRBD1 (5 bases). Between the trimmed V and J ends, which lost 9 bases and 2 bases, there was a span of 13 bases. This CDR3 comprises 13 residues. Germline loops: CDR1 MGHDK, CDR2 SYGVNS. CDR3 sequence reads: CASQPGLNYGYTF. The CDR3 nucleotides read TGTGCCAGTCAACCGGGACTAAACTATGGCTACACCTTC.

About this clone: Within the sample, other DNA sequences also encode this same CDR3. This chain links TRBV5-1 with TRBJ2-3; the D gene is possibly TRBD2 (6 bases). V dropped 7 bases and J dropped 1 base, with 13 bases sitting between them. The CDR3 contains 14 residues. Germline values: CDR1 SGHRS, CDR2 YFSETQ. In DNA form, the CDR3 reads TGCGCCAGCTCCTCAACGGGGGGCACAGATACGCAGTATTTT. This translates into CASSSTGGTDTQYF. Filled out from reference TRBV5-1 and TRBJ2-3, the complete variable domain reads KAGVTQTPRYLIKTRGQQVTLSCSPISGHRSVSWYQQTPGQGLQFLFEYFSETQRNKGNFPGRFSGRQFSNSRSEMNVSTLELGDSALYLCASSSTGGTDTQYFGPGTRLTVL.

The chain has TRBV12-5 and TRBJ2-1; 8 bases align to TRBD2. CDR3 length: 15 amino acids. The germline gives CDR1 LGHNT, CDR2 FRNRAP. The J segment lost 1 base and the V segment lost 5 bases, leaving 4 bases of the junction unmatched. In DNA, the CDR3 is TGTGCTAGTGGTCCCAGCGGGAGTTCCTACAATGAGCAGTTCTTC. Its translation: CASGPSGSSYNEQFF.